This T cell receptor beta chain was documented in a study of T cells after yellow fever vaccination. Background on the study: Any fraction with a low cell number was prepared using SMART-Seq v4 Ultra Low Input.

Findings of the study overall: Contaminants from the bulk population, in the form of abundant clonotypes, could be found in FACS-sorted repertoires. Among primary-vaccination clones, most reappeared after the booster, at 96% for CD4 and roughly 88% for CD8.

TCRdb fed the 5' RACE reads into MiXCR, producing one record per CDR3 protein. The sample yields about 75,000 distinct CDR3 sequences, around 7.7% seen once. This clonotype has a handful of counts. The antigen remains unidentified. There are 12 residues in the CDR3. CDR1 is SGHVS and CDR2 is FQNEAQ in the germline V gene. V was pared by 1 base and J by 10 bases, with 10 bases between. The specimen comprised CD8+ T cells sorted from PBMCs, sampled more than 8 days after the first yellow fever vaccination. The receptor was isolated from a man younger than 35 who received the YFV17D yellow fever vaccine. This chain links TRBV7-8 with TRBJ1-1, with D unclear. CDR3 DNA: TGTGCCAGCAGCTTAGATTCTCGGGGAGCTTTCTTT. Residues: CASSLDSRGAFF.